This entry describes one TCR beta chain. One entry per CDR3 protein results from TCRdb running MiXCR on the RT-PCR reads. The table includes some 31,000 distinct CDR3 sequences, 37% detected once. The data originate from a study of patients and donors after allogeneic stem cell transplantation. V lost 4 bases and J 2 bases, leaving 15 bases between the germline ends. The CDR3 sequence is 16 residues long. Germline CDR1 and CDR2: LGHNA and YNFKEQ. The chain uses TRBV4-2 and TRBJ1-3, with a possible D match to TRBD1 (6 bases). The receptor was derived from a human donor who was either an allogeneic HSCT recipient or a stem cell or donor lymphocyte infusion donor (not recorded which). It is not recorded whose cells these are; they may come from a transplant donor. Sequenced input: blood, either unsorted or a sorted T cell fraction (not recorded which). The CDR3 DNA is TGTGCCAGCAGCCTAGCGGACAGACGGACTGGAAACACCATATATTTT. Its protein is CASSLADRRTGNTIYF.